These 16 T cell receptor beta chains were sequenced from one sample in a study of monozygotic twins with inflammatory bowel disease. TCRdb re-called the 5' RACE reads; one entry per CDR3 protein, DNA not given. This table holds 400,000 or so distinct CDR3 sequences. The sequenced sample consisted of blood. These receptors came from a human donor with ulcerative colitis or Crohn's disease, or a healthy co-twin of an affected twin (not recorded which).

The chain has TRBV4-1 and TRBJ1-1. Germline CDR1 and CDR2: MGHRA and YSYEKL. There are 13 residues in the CDR3. The chain's CDR3 is CASSQRTNTEAFF.

V gene TRBV6-2 or TRBV6-3 combines with J gene TRBJ1-1. The CDR3 is made up of 16 amino acids. CDR1 is MNHEY, CDR2 SVGEGT, per germline. CDR3 sequence reads: CASSYSRKGSDTEAFF.

The rearrangement links TRBV20-1 to TRBJ2-6; TCRdb's D call, TRBD2, is unchecked because there is no DNA. The CDR3 consists of 14 residues. Per the germline V gene, CDR1 is DFQATT and CDR2 is SNEGSKA (reference sequence). The CDR3 region is CSGTSGAGANVLTF.

The chain links TRBV11-2 to TRBJ2-3; with no DNA, the TCRdb D assignment of TRBD2 cannot be verified. The length of the CDR3 is 14 residues. The germline CDR1 and CDR2 sequences are SGHAT and FQNNGV. The CDR3 region is CASGETFNTDTQYF.

The chain uses TRBV5-1 and TRBJ1-1; TCRdb returns TRBD1, unconfirmable since there is no DNA. Germline CDR1 reads SGHRS; CDR2 reads YFSETQ. This CDR3 is 14 amino acids long. The CDR3 sequence is CASSSDTGGTEAFF.

The chain links TRBV6-1 to TRBJ2-1; with no DNA, the TCRdb D assignment of TRBD1 cannot be verified. Germline CDR1 and CDR2: MNHNS and SASEGT. CDR3 size: 16 residues. The chain's CDR3 is CASSDTRGPSYNEQFF.

The chain is built from TRBV3-1 and TRBJ1-1. The germline V gene has CDR1 LGHDT and CDR2 YNNKEL (reference sequence). The CDR3 is 14 amino acids. The CDR3: CASSQLDRNTEAFF. The complete variable domain, with remaining parts taken from reference TRBV3-1 and TRBJ1-1, reads DTAVSQTPKYLVTQMGNDKSIKCEQNLGHDTMYWYKQDSKKFLKIMFSYNNKELIINETVPNRFSPKSPDKAHLNLHINSLELGDSAVYFCASSQLDRNTEAFFGQGTRLTVV.

This rearrangement joins TRBV20-1 to TRBJ2-7. The CDR3 is made up of 12 amino acids. Germline V gene sequence: CDR1 DFQATT, CDR2 SNEGSKA (reference sequence). The CDR3 reads CSARGTYAEQYF.

The V and J genes are TRBV14 and TRBJ2-2. The CDR3 is 17 amino acids. Germline assignment: CDR1 SGHDN and CDR2 FVKESK. The CDR3 region is CASSQDRVLPNTGELFF.

The chain couples TRBV23-1 to TRBJ1-5. TRBV23-1 is an open reading frame, and its role is uncertain. This CDR3 is built from 16 residues. The CDR3 spells CASSHPGTEYNQPQHF.

The chain links TRBV5-4 to TRBJ1-3; TCRdb reports TRBD1, a call that lacks DNA to check it against. The length of the CDR3 is 15 residues. The V gene's germline CDR1 is SGHNT and CDR2 YYREEE (reference sequence). Here the CDR3 reads CASSLAGQVENTIYF.

The chain's CDR3 is CASSPLKDRYVEKLFF. The chain uses TRBV18 and TRBJ1-4. Germline CDR1 is KGHSH and CDR2 is LQKENI. The CDR3 loop spans 16 amino acids.

The chain uses TRBV18 and TRBJ2-1. Germline CDR1 and CDR2: KGHSH and LQKENI. The length of the CDR3 is 15 residues. This chain's CDR3 is CASSPLRDSYNEQFF.

The V gene is TRBV5-1, the J gene TRBJ1-1; TCRdb indicates TRBD1, and absent DNA this call remains unverified. Germline assignment: CDR1 SGHRS and CDR2 YFSETQ. The CDR3 loop spans 16 amino acids. The CDR3: CATRGGGRAEGTEAFF.

The gene calls are TRBV28 and TRBJ2-7; TCRdb selects TRBD2, and the lack of DNA leaves this call unchecked. Germline values: CDR1 MDHEN, CDR2 SYDVKM. The CDR3 extends over 14 amino acids. Here the CDR3 reads CASSKLALKYEQYF.

The J gene is TRBJ1-5, the V gene TRBV28. The CDR3 loop spans 12 amino acids. Germline V lookup: CDR1 MDHEN, CDR2 SYDVKM. The CDR3 sequence: CASSATDQPQHF.